Below, 26 T cell receptor beta chains from the same sample are listed, as sequenced in a study of blood T cell repertoires in COVID-19. The protocol was immunoSEQ multiplex PCR, while the TCRdb copy is restricted to in-frame clones and leaves out a portion. The repertoire holds under 130,000 clones, with around four fifths as singletons. The material sequenced was peripheral blood. The receptor source for this set is a woman between 65 and 79 years old with acute or convalescent COVID-19.

This clone showed up just once. This rearrangement joins TRBV29-1 to TRBJ2-5; tentative D call: TRBD2 (5 bases). The CDR3 is 13 amino acids. V was clipped by 6 bases and J by 1 base, with 12 bases between them. The germline V gene encodes CDR1 SQVTM and CDR2 ANQGSEA. CDR3 loop: CSVSGEIQETQYF. Written as DNA, the CDR3 is TGCAGCGTCTCCGGGGAAATCCAAGAGACCCAGTACTTC.

V is TRBV5-4 and J is TRBJ1-4, with TRBD1 as a possible D gene (6 bases). Deletions cut 6 bases from V and 5 bases from J, with 14 bases between. The CDR3 spans 14 residues. Germline CDR1 is SGHNT and CDR2 is YYREEE (reference sequence). CDR3 amino acids: CASTMGGQNEKLFF. CDR3 bases: TGTGCCAGCACCATGGGGGGGCAGAATGAAAAACTGTTTTTT.

The J gene is TRBJ2-4, the V gene TRBV15, with 8 bases matching TRBD1. J was trimmed by 6 bases and V by 0 bases; bases with no gene match: 4. This CDR3 has 15 residues. Germline lookup yields CDR1 LNHNV and CDR2 YYDKDF (reference sequence). CDR3 in amino acids: CATSRDRDRGNIQYF. The CDR3 DNA is TGTGCCACCAGCAGAGACCGCGACAGGGGAAACATTCAGTACTTC.

With respect to this clone: A read error may explain this, as a much larger clone is one base away. CDR3 bases: TGCGCCCGCTTGCGCCGTCGGGGGGCCCGGGGGGGGCAGCAGTACTTC. Translation: CARLRRRGARGGQQYF. The chain uses TRBV5-1 and TRBJ2-7; 8 bases are shared with TRBD2. Germline V lookup: CDR1 SGHRS, CDR2 YFSETQ. J lost 8 bases, V lost 10 bases, and 23 bases had no gene match. This CDR3 comprises 16 residues.

The V call is TRBV2, the J call TRBJ2-1, with TRBD2 identical over 14 bases. Germline CDR1 reads SNHLY; CDR2 reads FYNNEI. Trimming at V came to 10 bases and at J to 9 bases, leaving 11 bases not matched to a gene. This CDR3 region has 15 residues. This CDR3 reads CATTLTSGGAGEQFF. DNA for the CDR3: TGTGCCACCACGTTGACTAGCGGGGGGGCAGGTGAGCAGTTCTTC. The full variable domain, rest sourced from reference TRBV2 and TRBJ2-1, is EPEVTQTPSHQVTQMGQEVILRCVPISNHLYFYWYRQILGQKVEFLVSFYNNEISEKSEIFDDQFSVERPDGSNFTLKIRSTKLEDSAMYFCATTLTSGGAGEQFFGPGTRLTVL.

This clone showed up just a few times. This chain uses TRBV1 with TRBJ1-4; the D segment call TRBD1 is taken from the table without a DNA check. TRBV1 is classified as a pseudogene. The CDR3 extends over 14 amino acids. CDR3 sequence (DNA): TGCACCAGCAGTGACCGGGACAGGGGTTTTAAACTGTTTTTT. This gives the protein CTSSDRDRGFKLFF.

The V gene is TRBV14, the J gene TRBJ1-1, with D perhaps matching TRBD1 (6 bases). The CDR3 is made up of 14 amino acids. The V and J ends lost 1 base and 6 bases respectively, with 12 bases between them. Germline loops: CDR1 SGHDN, CDR2 FVKESK. The CDR3 sequence is CASSQARGGAEAFF. The CDR3 DNA reads as TGTGCCAGCAGCCAAGCCAGGGGTGGAGCTGAAGCTTTCTTT. Using reference TRBV14 and TRBJ1-1 for the parts outside the CDR3, the full variable domain is EAGVTQFPSHSVIEKGQTVTLRCDPISGHDNLYWYRRVMGKEIKFLLHFVKESKQDESGMPNNRFLAERTGGTYSTLKVQPAELEDSGVYFCASSQARGGAEAFFGQGTRLTVV.

About this clone: The sample carries other DNA sequences with the same CDR3. This rearrangement joins TRBV5-1 to TRBJ2-7; 8 bases fit TRBD2. Germline CDR1 and CDR2: SGHRS and YFSETQ. Germline trimming cut 10 bases from V and 7 bases from J; bases unmatched to any gene: 22. CDR3 length: 16 residues. The CDR3 region has the DNA TGCGCCTGCTTGAGCCTTCGGGGGGGCCGGGGGGGGGAGCAGTACTTC. This gives the protein CACLSLRGGRGGEQYF.

This clone occurred a few times. This chain joins TRBV5-1 and TRBJ1-3; D possibly corresponds to TRBD1 (5 bases). The V gene's germline CDR1 is SGHRS and CDR2 YFSETQ. The CDR3 is 14 residues long. V lost 4 bases to trimming and J lost 0 bases, with 8 bases between them. CDR3 amino acids: CASSPGGSGNTIYF. CDR3 DNA sequence: TGCGCCAGCAGCCCGGGGGGCTCTGGAAACACCATATATTTT.

The chain has TRBV11-2 and TRBJ1-4; 8 nucleotides match TRBD1. CDR1 and CDR2 (germline): SGHAT, FQNNGV. This CDR3 has 13 residues. V dropped 6 bases and J dropped 3; count of bases not matched to a gene: 0. As DNA, the CDR3 is TGTGCCAGCAGGACAGGGGCTAATGAAAAACTGTTTTTT. This encodes CASRTGANEKLFF.

The chain is built from TRBV7-9 and TRBJ2-1, with D perhaps TRBD1 (5 bases). Trimming stripped 5 bases from V and 4 bases from J, with 15 bases between. The CDR3 is made up of 15 amino acids. CDR1 and CDR2 from the germline V gene are SEHNR and FQNEAQ (reference sequence). CDR3 nucleotides: TGTGCCAGCAGCATGCCGCAGGGTACTTACAATGAGCAGTTCTTC. Its protein is CASSMPQGTYNEQFF.

This clone was counted between two and nine times. The chain has TRBV27 and TRBJ2-7; 11 bases line up with TRBD2. Trimming at V came to 8 bases and at J to 7 bases, leaving 13 bases not matched to a gene. The CDR3 has 15 amino acids. Germline V lookup: CDR1 MNHEY, CDR2 SMNVEV (reference sequence). In nucleotides, the CDR3 is TGTGCCAGCGGGACTTTACGACTAGCGGGGCTGGAGCAGTACTTC. Its protein is CASGTLRLAGLEQYF.

The V call is TRBV28, the J call TRBJ2-1; a weak D match, TRBD1 (6 bases). V was cut by 6 bases and J by 12 bases, with 15 bases left in between. The CDR3 extends over 12 amino acids. CDR1 and CDR2 from the germline V gene are MDHEN and SYDVKM. The CDR3 loop is CASRTYREGQFF. The CDR3 DNA is TGTGCCAGCAGGACATACAGGGAAGGGCAGTTCTTC. Supplemented by reference TRBV28 and TRBJ2-1, the full variable domain reads DVKVTQSSRYLVKRTGEKVFLECVQDMDHENMFWYRQDPGLGLRLIYFSYDVKMKEKGDIPEGYSVSREKKERFSLILESASTNQTSMYLCASRTYREGQFFGPGTRLTVL.

The genes are TRBV27 and TRBJ2-1, with TRBD1 matching over 8 bases. J lost 8 bases, V lost 3 bases, and 12 bases had no gene match. Germline V CDR1 and CDR2: MNHEY, SMNVEV (reference sequence). This CDR3 has 16 amino acids. CDR3 coding DNA: TGTGCCAGCAGTTTCACCCGGGGGCAGGGGGCCTATGAGCAGTTCTTC. This codes for CASSFTRGQGAYEQFF.

The CDR3, as DNA: TGCAGCGTTGAAGGGACAGGCCGCAACATTCAGTACTTC. It is translated as CSVEGTGRNIQYF. V and J are TRBV29-1 and TRBJ2-4; TRBD1 agrees at 7 bases. The CDR3 has 13 residues. Germline CDR1 reads SQVTM; CDR2 reads ANQGSEA. J was trimmed by 7 bases and V by 1 base; bases with no gene match: 4.

J is TRBJ2-2 and V is TRBV11-3; unclear D gene. The ends were cut back, 4 bases at V and 0 bases at J, with 6 bases in the middle. The CDR3 is made up of 14 amino acids. Germline CDR1 reads SGHNT; CDR2 reads YENEEA. CDR3 in amino acids: CASSSVANTGELFF. In nucleotides, the CDR3 is TGTGCCAGCAGCTCGGTGGCGAACACCGGGGAGCTGTTTTTT.

The rearrangement uses TRBV19 and TRBJ2-2, with D maybe TRBD2 (6 bases). The CDR3 runs 15 residues. Germline CDR1 is LNHDA and CDR2 is SQIVND (reference sequence). Trimming removed 8 bases from V and 5 bases from J, with 18 bases in between. The CDR3 reads CASSSTAGRTGELFF. The CDR3, as DNA: TGTGCCAGTTCGTCTACGGCGGGGCGGACCGGGGAGCTGTTTTTT.

This clone occurred a few times. The chain joins TRBV27 to TRBJ1-2, with D perhaps matching TRBD1 (6 bases). The V gene lost 10 bases and the J gene lost 3 bases, with 21 bases spanning the gap. Germline CDR1 reads MNHEY; CDR2 reads SMNVEV (reference sequence). This CDR3 contains 15 residues. DNA for the CDR3: TGTGCCACCTCAATAAGGGGGGGGCAGTACTATGGCTACACCTTC. Translation: CATSIRGGQYYGYTF.

The chain employs TRBV30 and TRBJ1-1; unclear D gene. CDR1 is GTSNPN and CDR2 is SVGIG in the germline V gene (reference sequence). The CDR3 runs to 14 residues. Deletions cut 5 bases from V and 0 bases from J, with 13 bases between. CDR3 DNA: TGTGCCTGGGTACTAGACACATTGAACACTGAAGCTTTCTTT. Translating gives CAWVLDTLNTEAFF.

V usage is TRBV7-2 and J usage is TRBJ2-4; maybe TRBD1 (7 bases). From germline, CDR1 is SGHTA and CDR2 FQGNSA. Trimming removed 0 bases at V and 7 bases at J, with 13 bases between. The CDR3 runs to 15 residues. This CDR3 reads CASSLARGAGNIQYF. CDR3 in DNA: TGTGCCAGCAGCTTAGCCAGGGGGGCTGGGAACATTCAGTACTTC.

In this sample, this clone turned up a few times. The rearrangement joins TRBV2 to TRBJ2-3; 12 bases map to TRBD2. This CDR3 is 15 amino acids long. CDR1 and CDR2 from the germline V gene are SNHLY and FYNNEI. Trimming cost V 8 bases and J 1 base; bases outside gene matches: 4. CDR3 sequence (DNA): TGTGCCAGCGGTTGGACTAGCGGGGGCACAGATACGCAGTATTTT. Protein sequence: CASGWTSGGTDTQYF.

V is TRBV4-1 and J is TRBJ2-3; TRBD2 agrees at 13 bases. This CDR3 contains 17 residues. Germline-derived CDR1 and CDR2 are MGHRA and YSYEKL. The ends lost 7 bases at V and 2 bases at J; junction bases unmatched: 9. For the CDR3, the DNA is TGCGCCAGCACCCACCGGGGACTAGCGGGGAACACAGATACGCAGTATTTT. Translated, it gives CASTHRGLAGNTDTQYF.

V and J are TRBV18 and TRBJ1-6, with 7 bases identical to TRBD1. With 3 bases clipped from V and 5 bases from J, the junction kept 4 bases outside the gene matches. Germline CDR1 is KGHSH and CDR2 is LQKENI. The CDR3 totals 15 residues. The CDR3 region is CASSPTGEDNSPLHF. The CDR3 nucleotides read TGTGCCAGCTCACCCACAGGGGAAGATAATTCACCCCTCCACTTT.

CDR3 coding DNA: TGTGCCAGCAGCGTCCAGACGGATCCGGAGGCCACCTTC. Protein: CASSVQTDPEATF. The chain carries TRBV9 and TRBJ1-2; D gene unclear. Trimming removed 2 bases from V and 13 bases from J, with 18 bases in between. Germline CDR1 is SGDLS and CDR2 is YYNGEE. This CDR3 contains 13 residues.

As for this clone: A read error may account for a junction end that differs from germline. The chain carries TRBV2 and TRBJ1-6, with D unclear. This CDR3 contains 13 residues. Germline V gives CDR1 SNHLY, CDR2 FYNNEI. The CDR3 DNA reads TGTGCCAGCACCAACGACGGGAATTCCCCCCTCCACTTT. The encoded protein is CASTNDGNSPLHF.

The genes are TRBV12-3 or TRBV12-4 and TRBJ1-1, with D possibly being TRBD1 (6 bases). The CDR3 consists of 13 residues. V was shortened by 7 bases and J by 5 bases, with 14 bases between the two germline ends. The CDR3: CASNPTGLTEAFF. The CDR3 DNA reads TGTGCCAGCAATCCAACAGGGTTGACTGAAGCTTTCTTT.